The 19 T cell receptor beta chains reported below all come from one sample, sequenced in a study of T cells after yellow fever vaccination. TCRdb re-called the 5' RACE reads with MiXCR, one entry per CDR3 protein. The sample shows about 240,000 distinct CDR3 sequences, about 3.7% of them seen only once. Material: PBMCs, obtained 15 days after the yellow fever booster vaccination. The source of these receptors is a man aged 18-30 years who received the YFV17D yellow fever vaccine.

In this sample, this clonotype turned up many times. The J gene is TRBJ1-1, the V gene TRBV7-9; a possible D gene is TRBD1 (5 bases). This CDR3 has 13 residues. V was pared by 7 bases and J by 10 bases, with 19 bases between. From germline, CDR1 is SEHNR and CDR2 FQNEAQ (reference sequence). CDR3 sequence: CASMALVDRRAFF. The CDR3 DNA sequence: TGTGCCAGCATGGCGCTGGTAGACAGAAGAGCTTTCTTT.

This clonotype was observed at least ten times. V gene TRBV20-1 combines with J gene TRBJ2-5; 10 bases align to TRBD2. With V trimmed by 2 bases and J by 5 bases, 8 bases remained unmatched. The length of the CDR3 is 15 residues. Germline V CDR1 and CDR2: DFQATT, SNEGSKA (reference sequence). The CDR3 sequence: CSARKSGGAWETQYF. The CDR3 DNA reads as TGCAGTGCTAGAAAAAGCGGGGGGGCTTGGGAGACCCAGTACTTC.

The table lists this clonotype with many counts. This CDR3 reads CASSLYQVQYF. DNA of the CDR3: TGTGCCAGCAGCTTATACCAGGTCCAGTACTTC. The chain links TRBV7-2 to TRBJ2-7; D gene ambiguous. The CDR3 has 11 residues. Trimming shortened V by 2 bases and J by 10 bases, and 9 bases separated the two germline ends. Per the germline V gene, CDR1 is SGHTA and CDR2 is FQGNSA. Full variable domain (missing parts from reference TRBV7-2 and TRBJ2-7): GAGVSQSPSNKVTEKGKDVELRCDPISGHTALYWYRQSLGQGLEFLIYFQGNSAPDKSGLPSDRFSAERTGGSVSTLTIQRTQQEDSAVYLCASSLYQVQYFGPGTRLTVT.

This clonotype was recorded many times. This chain links TRBV7-2 with TRBJ2-1; 12 nucleotides align to TRBD2. The CDR3 length is 18 residues. Germline V gene lookup returns CDR1 SGHTA and CDR2 FQGNSA. V was clipped by 2 bases and J by 0 bases; unmatched bases: 5. CDR3: CASSLLAGGSSSYNEQFF. The CDR3 region has the DNA TGTGCCAGCAGCTTACTAGCGGGGGGGTCAAGCTCCTACAATGAGCAGTTCTTC.

Many counts were recorded for this clonotype. The chain has TRBV21-1 and TRBJ1-2; TRBD1, the table's D call, lacks a check against the DNA. TRBV21-1 constitutes a pseudogene. This CDR3 contains 18 residues. The CDR3 DNA follows: TGTGCCGGACAACTCCCGGTGGGACGGAATCCGACTAACTATGGCTACACCTTC. Translating it yields CAGQLPVGRNPTNYGYTF.

In its sample, this clonotype was seen many times. The rearrangement uses TRBV20-1 and TRBJ2-3, with 9 nucleotides matching TRBD1. The CDR3 spans 13 residues. The V gene's germline CDR1 is DFQATT and CDR2 SNEGSKA (reference sequence). J was trimmed by 8 bases and V by 5 bases; bases with no gene match: 8. CDR3 coding DNA: TGCAGTGCTCCGGACAGGGGACTCCCTACGCAGTATTTT. Its protein is CSAPDRGLPTQYF.

This clonotype was seen ten or more times. V gene TRBV5-1 combines with J gene TRBJ2-2; D uncertain. From germline, CDR1 is SGHRS and CDR2 YFSETQ. Deletions cut 2 bases from V and 1 base from J, with 12 bases between. The CDR3 sequence is 16 residues long. This chain's CDR3 is CASSLGPRVNTGELFF. Written as DNA, the CDR3 is TGCGCCAGCAGCTTAGGGCCCCGGGTGAACACCGGGGAGCTGTTTTTT. The full variable domain, with the rest looked up from reference TRBV5-1 and TRBJ2-2, is KAGVTQTPRYLIKTRGQQVTLSCSPISGHRSVSWYQQTPGQGLQFLFEYFSETQRNKGNFPGRFSGRQFSNSRSEMNVSTLELGDSALYLCASSLGPRVNTGELFFGEGSRLTVL.

The chain recombines TRBV29-1 with TRBJ1-2; a weak D match, TRBD1 (5 bases). CDR3 length: 13 amino acids. With 7 bases removed from V and 8 bases from J, the gap between germline ends came to 20 bases. Germline values: CDR1 SQVTM, CDR2 ANQGSEA. The CDR3 DNA sequence: TGCAGCGGGAGCACAGGACACTCGAGGGGCTACACCTTC. Its translation: CSGSTGHSRGYTF. Combining the CDR3 with reference TRBV29-1 and TRBJ1-2 gives the whole variable domain SAVISQKPSRDICQRGTSLTIQCQVDSQVTMMFWYRQQPGQSLTLIATANQGSEATYESGFVIDKFPISRPNLTFSTLTVSNMSPEDSSIYLCSGSTGHSRGYTFGSGTRLTVV.

In its sample, this clonotype was seen many times. V gene TRBV19 combines with J gene TRBJ1-1; perhaps TRBD1 as D (5 bases). The CDR3 consists of 15 residues. Trimming took off 7 bases at V and 0 bases at J, with 15 bases between the two ends. Looked up from germline, CDR1 is LNHDA and CDR2 is SQIVND (reference sequence). The CDR3 nucleotides read TGTGCCAGTAAGCGCCAGGACAACCTGAACACTGAAGCTTTCTTT. Its protein product is CASKRQDNLNTEAFF.

The V call is TRBV30, the J call TRBJ1-5; D not certain. The V end lost 2 bases, the J end lost 7 bases, and 21 bases lay between the germline ends. CDR3 length: 16 amino acids. Germline CDR1 and CDR2: GTSNPN and SVGIG (reference sequence). The CDR3 loop is CAWSPPYEGIEQPQHF. The CDR3 DNA sequence: TGTGCCTGGAGTCCTCCATATGAGGGAATAGAACAGCCCCAGCATTTT.

The rearrangement links TRBV7-9 to TRBJ1-2, with D perhaps matching TRBD1 (5 bases). This CDR3 has 13 residues. Per the germline V gene, CDR1 is SEHNR and CDR2 is FQNEAQ (reference sequence). Trimming cost V 5 bases and J 6 bases, with 13 bases left between them. The chain's CDR3 is CASSHGVTDGYTF. The CDR3 bases are TGTGCCAGCAGCCATGGGGTGACAGATGGCTACACCTTC. Filled out from reference TRBV7-9 and TRBJ1-2, the complete variable domain reads DTGVSQNPRHKITKRGQNVTFRCDPISEHNRLYWYRQTLGQGPEFLTYFQNEAQLEKSRLLSDRFSAERPKGSFSTLEIQRTEQGDSAMYLCASSHGVTDGYTFGSGTRLTVV.

This clonotype was recorded at least ten times. J is TRBJ1-6 and V is TRBV7-2; a weak D match, TRBD1 (5 bases). The CDR3 sequence is 15 residues long. Germline V CDR1 and CDR2: SGHTA, FQGNSA. V was trimmed by 5 bases and J by 3 bases, leaving 11 bases between them. The CDR3 DNA reads as TGTGCCAGCAGCGTTGGACATTTCTATAATTCACCCCTCCACTTT. Its translation: CASSVGHFYNSPLHF.

Many counts were recorded for this clonotype. V and J are TRBV5-1 and TRBJ2-3; 10 positions agree with TRBD2. CDR1 and CDR2 from the germline V gene are SGHRS and YFSETQ. The junction had 5 bases not matched to a gene; V was cut back by 3 bases and J by 1 base. This CDR3 region has 16 residues. The CDR3 is CASSSALAGGTDTQYF. CDR3 DNA sequence: TGCGCCAGCAGCTCCGCTCTAGCGGGGGGCACAGATACGCAGTATTTT. Based on the CDR3 plus reference TRBV5-1 and TRBJ2-3, the full variable domain is KAGVTQTPRYLIKTRGQQVTLSCSPISGHRSVSWYQQTPGQGLQFLFEYFSETQRNKGNFPGRFSGRQFSNSRSEMNVSTLELGDSALYLCASSSALAGGTDTQYFGPGTRLTVL.

This clonotype has a count of ten or more. The rearrangement links TRBV5-1 to TRBJ2-5, with TRBD1 matching 7 bases. Germline assignment: CDR1 SGHRS and CDR2 YFSETQ. V lost 4 bases to trimming and J lost 1 base; unmatched junction nucleotides: 7. The CDR3 length is 15 residues. This CDR3 reads CASSRTGTPQETQYF. The CDR3 region has the DNA TGCGCCAGCAGCCGGACAGGAACTCCCCAAGAGACCCAGTACTTC.

This clonotype appeared many times. V is TRBV11-2 and J is TRBJ2-1, with D tentatively TRBD1 or TRBD2 (6 bases each). The CDR3 loop spans 17 amino acids. Germline V gene lookup returns CDR1 SGHAT and CDR2 FQNNGV. The V and J ends lost 4 bases and 5 bases respectively, with 21 bases between them. This CDR3 is CASSSREGGSLDNEQFF. CDR3 nucleotides: TGTGCCAGCAGCTCACGCGAGGGGGGATCACTGGACAATGAGCAGTTCTTC.

This clonotype came up many times. This chain links TRBV7-9 with TRBJ1-2; 8 positions match TRBD1. The CDR3 has 16 amino acids. J gave up 3 bases and V 4 bases, and 10 bases lay outside the gene matches. Germline V lookup: CDR1 SEHNR, CDR2 FQNEAQ (reference sequence). Written as DNA, the CDR3 is TGTGCCAGCAGCTACACAGGGGGACGGGGGGACTATGGCTACACCTTC. Translated: CASSYTGGRGDYGYTF.

This clonotype occurred many times. In DNA form, the CDR3 reads TGCAGCGTTGACACCCACACCTACAATGAGCAGTTCTTC. Protein: CSVDTHTYNEQFF. The chain links TRBV29-1 to TRBJ2-1; D unresolved. The germline CDR1 and CDR2 sequences are SQVTM and ANQGSEA. The CDR3 is made up of 13 amino acids. V shed 3 bases and J shed 2 bases, with 8 bases lying between them.

This clonotype occurred many times. J is TRBJ2-1 and V is TRBV4-1, with 8 bases matching TRBD2. The CDR3 totals 15 residues. Germline CDR1 reads MGHRA; CDR2 reads YSYEKL. Trimming cost V 1 base and J 12 bases; bases outside gene matches: 11. CDR3 nucleotides: TGCGCCAGCAGCCAAGGCCTAGCGGGCCCAACCAGGCAGTTCTTC. It yields the protein CASSQGLAGPTRQFF.

This clonotype was seen many times. The gene calls are TRBV7-9 and TRBJ1-2, with D possibly matching TRBD1 (5 bases). Trimming took 1 base from V and 0 from J, leaving 9 bases between them. Germline lookup yields CDR1 SEHNR and CDR2 FQNEAQ (reference sequence). The CDR3 sequence is 15 residues long. CDR3 sequence reads: CASSLVGVANYGYTF. CDR3 DNA sequence: TGTGCCAGCAGCTTAGTGGGGGTAGCTAACTATGGCTACACCTTC.